Sequencing of this T cell receptor (beta chain) was carried out in a study of blood T cell repertoires in COVID-19. In germline, CDR1 is SGHAT, CDR2 FQNNGV. This CDR3 region has 14 residues. V was cut by 5 bases and J by 4 bases, with 13 bases left in between. Assay: immunoSEQ multiplex PCR; the TCRdb copy retains only in-frame clones and omits some. The table lists fewer than 80,000 clones, less than 90% of them singletons. The chain uses TRBV11-2 and TRBJ2-3; a possible D gene is TRBD2 (5 bases). The sample was peripheral blood. This receptor was obtained from a human donor in a cohort sampled during active COVID-19. CDR3 region: CASSTWEFADTQYF. The CDR3 DNA is TGTGCCAGCAGCACATGGGAGTTCGCAGATACGCAGTATTTT.